The 26 T cell receptor beta chains below all came from one sample that was sequenced in a study of blood T cell repertoires in COVID-19. The data were produced by immunoSEQ multiplex PCR, yet TCRdb's version contains in-frame clones alone and is incomplete. This repertoire shows 180,000 or so clones, approximately 85% found once; its top ten account for roughly 9.8%. The sequencing input was peripheral blood. The source is a woman aged 80 or older with acute or convalescent COVID-19.

This rearrangement joins TRBV3-1 (or the pseudogene TRBV3-2) to TRBJ1-4; perhaps TRBD1 as D (5 bases). The V end was cut by 3 bases, the J end by 7 bases, with 12 bases between. Per germline, CDR1 LGHDT and CDR2 YNNKEL (reference sequence). The CDR3 has 14 amino acids. The CDR3 nucleotides are TGTGCCAGCAGCCAGTCGGGGGGTGGTGAAAAACTGTTTTTT. It is translated as CASSQSGGGEKLFF.

The chain recombines TRBV9 with TRBJ2-5; 10 nucleotides match TRBD2. V dropped 0 bases and J dropped 4; count of bases not matched to a gene: 9. Germline CDR1 reads SGDLS; CDR2 reads YYNGEE. The CDR3 extends over 17 amino acids. CDR3 amino acids: CASSVGASGGMIETQYF. The CDR3 DNA is TGTGCCAGCAGCGTAGGGGCTAGCGGGGGAATGATAGAGACCCAGTACTTC.

The V and J genes are TRBV30 and TRBJ1-3; TRBD1 might be the D (5 bases). The CDR3 covers 16 residues. Germline V lookup: CDR1 GTSNPN, CDR2 SVGIG (reference sequence). V dropped 1 base and J dropped 4 bases, with 17 bases sitting between them. CDR3 nucleotide sequence: TGTGCCTGGAGTGGCGGGACGGCGGGGCACGGAAACACCATATATTTT. This sequence encodes CAWSGGTAGHGNTIYF. Using reference TRBV30 and TRBJ1-3 for the parts outside the CDR3, the full variable domain is SQTIHQWPATLVQPVGSPLSLECTVEGTSNPNLYWYRQAAGRGLQLLFYSVGIGQISSEVPQNLSASRPQDRQFILSSKKLLLSDSGFYLCAWSGGTAGHGNTIYFGEGSWLTVV.

The chain employs TRBV9 and TRBJ1-4; D gene uncertain. The ends were cut back, 0 bases at V and 0 bases at J, with 3 bases in the middle. CDR1 is SGDLS and CDR2 is YYNGEE in the germline V gene. The CDR3 sequence is 14 residues long. DNA for the CDR3: TGTGCCAGCAGCGTAGCCACAACTAATGAAAAACTGTTTTTT. Translating gives CASSVATTNEKLFF.

The chain is built from TRBV27 and TRBJ1-2, with D maybe TRBD1 (5 bases). In germline, CDR1 is MNHEY, CDR2 SMNVEV (reference sequence). This CDR3 comprises 15 residues. V lost 7 bases, J lost 1 base, and 16 bases lay in between. In nucleotides, the CDR3 is TGTGCCAGCATGGGACTACGGCCGCTTAACTATGGCTACACCTTC. Its translation: CASMGLRPLNYGYTF.

The chain combines TRBV20-1 with TRBJ1-4; D possibly corresponds to TRBD1 (5 bases). Germline CDR1 reads DFQATT; CDR2 reads SNEGSKA (reference sequence). There are 14 residues in the CDR3. V shed 3 bases and J shed 6 bases, with 14 bases lying between them. In DNA form, the CDR3 reads TGCAGTGCTAGTAGGGGATCTTTTGATGAAAAACTGTTTTTT. Translation gives CSASRGSFDEKLFF.

The chain joins TRBV3-1 (or the pseudogene TRBV3-2) to TRBJ2-1; TRBD2 aligns across 10 bases. CDR1 and CDR2 (germline): LGHDT, YNNKEL (reference sequence). V was clipped by 2 bases and J by 8 bases; unmatched bases: 6. The CDR3 length is 15 residues. CDR3 nucleotide sequence: TGTGCCAGCAGCCAATCGAGCGGGAGGGTCGATGAGCAGTTCTTC. Translation gives CASSQSSGRVDEQFF.

The chain employs TRBV7-6 and TRBJ2-7, with D tentatively TRBD2 (7 bases). Germline V gene sequence: CDR1 SGHVS, CDR2 FNYEAQ. CDR3 length equals 16 residues. V was cut by 3 bases and J by 7 bases, with 22 bases left in between. For the CDR3, the DNA is TGTGCCAGCAGCTTCATCGAAGGGGGGGAATCTGAAGAGCAGTACTTC. It specifies CASSFIEGGESEEQYF. Using reference TRBV7-6 and TRBJ2-7 for the parts outside the CDR3, the full variable domain is GAGVSQSPRYKVTKRGQDVALRCDPISGHVSLYWYRQALGQGPEFLTYFNYEAQQDKSGLPNDRFSAERPEGSISTLTIQRTEQRDSAMYRCASSFIEGGESEEQYFGPGTRLTVT.

This chain connects TRBV9 to TRBJ2-1, with D perhaps matching TRBD2 (6 bases). Deletions cut 4 bases from V and 9 bases from J, with 23 bases between. The CDR3 runs 16 residues. Germline V gene sequence: CDR1 SGDLS, CDR2 YYNGEE. The CDR3, as DNA: TGTGCCAGCAGCCCCCGGGTGGAGGGGCGTAGGGCTGAGCAGTTCTTC. Residues: CASSPRVEGRRAEQFF.

This rearrangement joins TRBV19 to TRBJ2-7, with D possibly TRBD1 on 6 matching bases. There are 14 residues in the CDR3. Germline CDR1 LNHDA, CDR2 SQIVND (reference sequence). Trimming took 5 bases from V and 3 from J, leaving 14 bases between them. CDR3 bases: TGTGCCAGTAGTTCACAGGGAAGGGGCTACGAGCAGTACTTC. Translation: CASSSQGRGYEQYF.

The genes are TRBV19 and TRBJ1-5; the match to TRBD1 covers 10 bases. CDR1 and CDR2 (germline): LNHDA, SQIVND (reference sequence). V was pared by 5 bases and J by 6 bases, with 10 bases of the junction left unmatched. CDR3 size: 16 residues. The CDR3 nucleotides read TGTGCCAGTAGTGATCCGGGACAGGGGTATGGTCAGCCCCAGCATTTT. It yields the protein CASSDPGQGYGQPQHF.

The V gene is TRBV7-2, the J gene TRBJ2-1, with unresolved D. This CDR3 spans 13 amino acids. The V end was cut by 1 base, the J end by 6 bases, with 7 bases between. CDR1 is SGHTA, CDR2 FQGNSA, per germline. This CDR3 reads CASSLVHSNEQFF. For the CDR3, the DNA is TGTGCCAGCAGCTTAGTGCACTCCAATGAGCAGTTCTTC. The entire variable domain, with the rest obtained from reference TRBV7-2 and TRBJ2-1, is as follows: GAGVSQSPSNKVTEKGKDVELRCDPISGHTALYWYRQSLGQGLEFLIYFQGNSAPDKSGLPSDRFSAERTGGSVSTLTIQRTQQEDSAVYLCASSLVHSNEQFFGPGTRLTVL.

The chain combines TRBV12-3 or TRBV12-4 with TRBJ1-1; TRBD1 agrees at 8 bases. V trimming: 6 bases; J trimming: 10 bases; junction bases outside the gene matches: 10. There are 13 residues in the CDR3. Written as DNA, the CDR3 is TGTGCCAGCAGAGGACAGGGCCGTCTAGGAGCTTTCTTT. This sequence encodes CASRGQGRLGAFF.

This clone was detected once. This sequence joins TRBV5-6 and TRBJ2-1; TRBD2 aligns across 7 bases. The CDR3 length is 16 residues. V dropped 4 bases and J dropped 4; count of bases not matched to a gene: 11. Germline loops: CDR1 SGHDT, CDR2 YYEEEE. The CDR3: CASSPAGLGRYNEQFF. Written as DNA, the CDR3 is TGTGCCAGCAGCCCCGCTGGACTAGGACGTTACAATGAGCAGTTCTTC.

The chain couples TRBV10-3 to TRBJ1-2; unclear D gene. Germline-derived CDR1 and CDR2 are ENHRY and SYGVKD. This CDR3 is 15 amino acids long. Between the trimmed V and J ends, which lost 2 bases and 4 bases, there was a span of 14 bases. CDR3: CAISEGPGEGYGYTF. CDR3 sequence (DNA): TGTGCCATCAGTGAGGGACCCGGCGAGGGCTATGGCTACACCTTC.

The chain has TRBV7-6 and TRBJ2-7, with D perhaps TRBD1 (5 bases). The CDR3 has 15 residues. The germline CDR1 and CDR2 sequences are SGHVS and FNYEAQ. V was pared by 7 bases and J by 4 bases, with 20 bases between. The CDR3 DNA sequence: TGTGCCAGCACGCCCCTGTCCCGACAGAGATACGAGCAGTACTTC. Its translation: CASTPLSRQRYEQYF.

V and J are TRBV10-3 and TRBJ1-1, with TRBD1 matching 8 bases. The V and J ends lost 4 bases and 0 bases, in that order; junction bases with no gene match: 7. This CDR3 has 16 amino acids. Per germline, CDR1 ENHRY and CDR2 SYGVKD. CDR3 in amino acids: CAISALPTGVNTEAFF. In nucleotides, the CDR3 is TGTGCCATCAGTGCCCTCCCGACAGGGGTGAACACTGAAGCTTTCTTT.

The chain is built from TRBV3-1 (or the pseudogene TRBV3-2) and TRBJ1-2; D is ambiguous. The CDR3 is 15 amino acids. Germline lookup yields CDR1 LGHDT and CDR2 YNNKEL (reference sequence). The ends were cut back, 0 bases at V and 4 bases at J, with 12 bases in the middle. CDR3 sequence: CASSQESRRGYGYTF. CDR3 nucleotides: TGTGCCAGCAGCCAAGAGTCCCGTAGAGGCTATGGCTACACCTTC.

V and J are TRBV5-1 and TRBJ2-2; D not resolved. CDR3 length: 14 amino acids. Germline V CDR1 and CDR2: SGHRS, YFSETQ. The V end was cut by 0 bases, the J end by 5 bases, with 8 bases between. The CDR3 DNA reads as TGCGCCAGCAGCTTGGGAGAATGGACCGGGGAGCTGTTTTTT. It encodes CASSLGEWTGELFF. Looking up the rest from reference TRBV5-1 and TRBJ2-2 gives the full variable domain: KAGVTQTPRYLIKTRGQQVTLSCSPISGHRSVSWYQQTPGQGLQFLFEYFSETQRNKGNFPGRFSGRQFSNSRSEMNVSTLELGDSALYLCASSLGEWTGELFFGEGSRLTVL.

The rearrangement joins TRBV19 to TRBJ2-7; a weak D match, TRBD2 (6 bases). V lost 3 bases and J 7 bases, leaving 13 bases between the germline ends. Germline-derived CDR1 and CDR2 are LNHDA and SQIVND (reference sequence). There are 13 residues in the CDR3. The CDR3 sequence is CASSIVRAGEQYF. CDR3 bases: TGTGCCAGTAGTATTGTCAGGGCGGGGGAGCAGTACTTC.

Only a few counts were recorded for this clone. J is TRBJ2-1 and V is TRBV3-1 (or the pseudogene TRBV3-2); 7 nucleotides agree with TRBD2. Unmatched junction bases numbered 10, after V lost 1 base and J lost 7 bases. The CDR3 runs to 16 residues. CDR1 is LGHDT and CDR2 is YNNKEL in the germline V gene (reference sequence). DNA for the CDR3: TGTGCCAGCAGCCAAGTGGGGGTAGCGGGCGATAATGAGCAGTTCTTC. Its protein is CASSQVGVAGDNEQFF.

The chain's CDR3 is CASSRRQGLTEAFF. The CDR3 nucleotides are TGTGCCAGCAGCCGACGACAGGGGCTCACTGAAGCTTTCTTT. The V call is TRBV5-8, the J call TRBJ1-1, with TRBD1 matching over 8 bases. The V segment lost 4 bases and the J segment 4 bases; nucleotides outside the gene matches: 6. CDR1 SGHTS and CDR2 YDEGEE come from the germline V gene. The CDR3 totals 14 residues.

V and J are TRBV5-1 and TRBJ1-2; TRBD1 might be the D (5 bases). Trimming took off 7 bases at V and 1 base at J, with 14 bases between the two ends. The length of the CDR3 is 14 residues. CDR1 is SGHRS and CDR2 is YFSETQ in the germline V gene. CDR3 region: CASGREGYNYGYTF. CDR3 sequence (DNA): TGCGCCAGCGGACGGGAGGGGTATAACTATGGCTACACCTTC.

The genes are TRBV7-8 and TRBJ1-1; D is ambiguous. Germline V lookup: CDR1 SGHVS, CDR2 FQNEAQ. The CDR3 totals 15 residues. V was clipped by 1 base and J by 0 bases, with 9 bases between them. This chain's CDR3 is CASSLVGRMNTEAFF. The CDR3 DNA sequence: TGTGCCAGCAGCTTAGTGGGGAGAATGAACACTGAAGCTTTCTTT.

The sample holds one count of this clone. The V call is TRBV10-2, the J call TRBJ1-6; D not resolved. Trimming took off 0 bases at V and 3 bases at J, with 9 bases between the two ends. This CDR3 is built from 16 residues. Germline-derived CDR1 and CDR2 are WSHSY and SAAADI. CDR3: CASSESGTVYNSPLHF. CDR3 nucleotides: TGCGCCAGCAGTGAGTCGGGTACAGTCTATAATTCACCCCTCCACTTT.

This chain connects TRBV11-3 to TRBJ2-7; D may be TRBD2 (7 bases). V was cut by 2 bases and J by 7 bases, with 12 bases left in between. The CDR3 is 13 residues long. Looked up from germline, CDR1 is SGHNT and CDR2 is YENEEA. CDR3 DNA: TGTGCCAGCAGCTTAAGGACAGCGGGAGAGCAGTACTTC. This translates into CASSLRTAGEQYF.